These T cell receptor beta chains were read from a single sample in a study of beta chain features in type 1 diabetes. Measured with immunoSEQ multiplex PCR; TCRdb has only the in-frame clones, and not every one. The table has roughly 700,000 clones, over 10% seen once; the top ten hold less than 0.025%. The sample comprised naive CD4+ T cells from blood. The receptors shown here come from a man between 18 and 29 years old with type 1 diabetes. Each CDR3 is given with its conserved first and last residue. The order of the fields is clone size, J gene, V gene, D gene, CDR3 DNA, CDR3 protein. A D gene is named only where the DNA matches it firmly. Part of the rows lack a size; the others show once, few, many or a class for expanded clones.

few TRBJ1-5 TRBV2 TRBD1 TGTGCCAGCAGTGAAGGGACAGGGTATCAGCCCCAGCATTTT CASSEGTGYQPQHF
few TRBJ2-5 TRBV9 TRBD1 TGTGCCAGCAGCGCGAGACAGGGGGCGGGAGGAGAGACCCAGTACTTC CASSARQGAGGETQYF
- TRBJ2-6 TRBV30 TRBD1 TGTGCCTGGAGTGGAGACAGGGGGTATGGGGCCAACGTCCTGACTTTC CAWSGDRGYGANVLTF
few TRBJ2-3 TRBV7-2 - TGTGCCAGCAGCTTAGGCCCATGGGATCCAACCACAGATACGCAGTATTTT CASSLGPWDPTTDTQYF
- TRBJ1-1 TRBV18 - TGTGCCAGCTCACCACCAGGGGTGAACACTGAAGCTTTCTTT CASSPPGVNTEAFF
few TRBJ2-1 TRBV5-1 - TGCGCCAGCAGCTTGGCTTTAGTCGGTTCGGCGGACCGGCAGTTCTTC CASSLALVGSADRQFF
- TRBJ2-7 TRBV19 TRBD1 TGTGCCAGTAGACCCACCGGGGACAGGGCCGGTCACGAGCAGTACTTC CASRPTGDRAGHEQYF
- TRBJ1-6 TRBV9 TRBD1 TGTGCCAGCAGCGTTCCCGGGACAGGGGGCGCCGGTTCACCCCTCCACTTT CASSVPGTGGAGSPLHF
few TRBJ2-5 TRBV5-1 - TGCGCCAGCAGCTCGCCCGGGAAGCAAGAGACCCAGTACTTC CASSSPGKQETQYF
few TRBJ1-5 TRBV5-6 - TGTGCCAGCAGCCTGTTGGGGGGCAATCAGCCCCAGCATTTT CASSLLGGNQPQHF
- TRBJ1-5 TRBV7-9 TRBD1 TGTGCCAGCAGTCAAACAGGGGGTAACCCCAACCAGCCCCAGCATTTT CASSQTGGNPNQPQHF
- TRBJ2-1 TRBV25-1 - TGTGCCAGCAGTGATTCTCAGGGTTTCATCAATGAGCAGTTCTTC CASSDSQGFINEQFF
few TRBJ1-2 TRBV5-6 - TGTGCCAGCAGCCCCGGACTGATTTTCTATGGCTACACCTTC CASSPGLIFYGYTF
- TRBJ1-2 TRBV29-1 - TGCAGCGTTGTGGGAAGGGGGGTAGCTAACTATGGCTACACCTTC CSVVGRGVANYGYTF
few TRBJ2-7 TRBV15 - TGTGCCACCAGCCGCGAAGGGGGTTCGTACGAGCAGTACTTC CATSREGGSYEQYF
- TRBJ2-3 TRBV13 - TGTGCCAGCAGCTTAGGGAAAAGCGATACGCAGTATTTT CASSLGKSDTQYF
- TRBJ2-7 TRBV4-2 - TGTGCCAGCAGCCAGCGACTAGTTAACGAGCAGTACTTC CASSQRLVNEQYF
- TRBJ1-4 TRBV7-9 TRBD1 TGTGCCAGCAAGATACAGGGGGCTAATGAAAAACTGTTTTTT CASKIQGANEKLFF
few TRBJ1-6 TRBV27 - TGTGCCAGCAGTTTAGGGGCCAGTGTCGGCTCACCCCTCCACTTT CASSLGASVGSPLHF
- TRBJ1-1 TRBV7-3 - TGTGCCAGCAGCTTAGGGCAGGGTAGCCACACTGAAGCTTTCTTT CASSLGQGSHTEAFF
few TRBJ2-3 TRBV7-2 - TGTGCCAGCAGCTTAGGTGGCTGGTACACAGATACGCAGTATTTT CASSLGGWYTDTQYF
- TRBJ2-6 TRBV30 - TGTGCCTGGAGGCCCCCAGGGGCTGGGGCCAACGTCCTGACTTTC CAWRPPGAGANVLTF
once TRBJ1-1 TRBV6-6 TRBD1 TGTGCCAGCAGTGACTCGCCGACAGGGTACAGGACTGAAGCTTTCTTT CASSDSPTGYRTEAFF
few TRBJ1-2 TRBV7-9 - TGTGCCAGCAGCTTAAGATATAGGGGAGGCTACACCTTC CASSLRYRGGYTF
few TRBJ1-2 TRBV2 - TGTGCCAGCAGTACACAGGGATTCGGCTACACCTTC CASSTQGFGYTF
- TRBJ1-1 TRBV20-1 - TGCAGTGCTGACAGGAACACTGAAGCTTTCTTT CSADRNTEAFF
- TRBJ2-1 TRBV29-1 TRBD1 TGCAGCCCAACGGACAGGGAAAGGTGGTACAATGAGCAGTTCTTC CSPTDRERWYNEQFF
few TRBJ2-6 TRBV28 - TGTGCCAGCAGTCGTACAGACTCTGGGGCCAACGTCCTGACTTTC CASSRTDSGANVLTF
- TRBJ2-7 TRBV15 - TGTGCCACCAGCAGAGCTGGGTCCTTCTACGAGCAGTACTTC CATSRAGSFYEQYF
- TRBJ2-2 TRBV30 TRBD2 TGTGCCTGGTTCCTAGCGGACACCGGGGAGCTGTTTTTT CAWFLADTGELFF
- TRBJ1-1 TRBV5-6 - TGTGCCAGCAGCTTTGCAGGGGTGGTTGAAGCTTTCTTT CASSFAGVVEAFF
- TRBJ2-7 TRBV10-2 - TGCGCCAGCAGTGATGGTCAGGATTCTTCCTACGAGCAGTACTTC CASSDGQDSSYEQYF
few TRBJ2-5 TRBV5-1 - TGCGCCAGCAGCTCCGATGGGGGCGCCAAGGTGGGGACCCAGTACTTC CASSSDGGAKVGTQYF
- TRBJ1-5 TRBV30 - TGTGCCTGGAGTGTATATGGAGTCGGCAATCAGCCCCAGCATTTT CAWSVYGVGNQPQHF
few TRBJ1-5 TRBV2 - TGTGCCAGCAGTGCGACAGATAGCAATCAGCCCCAGCATTTT CASSATDSNQPQHF